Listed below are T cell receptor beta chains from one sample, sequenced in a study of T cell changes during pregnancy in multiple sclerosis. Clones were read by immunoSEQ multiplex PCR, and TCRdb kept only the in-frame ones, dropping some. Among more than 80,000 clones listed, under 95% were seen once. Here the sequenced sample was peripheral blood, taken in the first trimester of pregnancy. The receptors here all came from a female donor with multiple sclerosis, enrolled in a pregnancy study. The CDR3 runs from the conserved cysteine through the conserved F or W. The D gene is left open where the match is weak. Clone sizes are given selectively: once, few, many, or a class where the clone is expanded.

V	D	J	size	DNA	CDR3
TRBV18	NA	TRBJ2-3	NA	TGTGCCAGCTCACGAATGACCGCGAAGGAGACAGATACGCAGTATTTT	CASSRMTAKETDTQYF
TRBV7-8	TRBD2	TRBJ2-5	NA	TGTGCCAGCAGCACCAGACTAGCGGGAGGTGGAGAGACCCAGTACTTC	CASSTRLAGGGETQYF
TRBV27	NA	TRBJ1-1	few	TGTGCCAGCAGTTTAAGGGGGGGGAACACTGAAGCTTTCTTT	CASSLRGGNTEAFF
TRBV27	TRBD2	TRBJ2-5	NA	TGTGCCAGCAGTAGCGGGAGGGCGGGCGAGACCCAGTACTTC	CASSSGRAGETQYF
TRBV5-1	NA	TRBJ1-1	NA	TGCGCCAGCAGCTTGTGGTTATGGGAAGGGGAAGGCGAGGCCACTGAAGCTTTCTTT	CASSLWLWEGEGEATEAFF
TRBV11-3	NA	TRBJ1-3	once	TGTGCCAGCAGCGGGTCAGGGGATAGAAACACCATATATTTT	CASSGSGDRNTIYF
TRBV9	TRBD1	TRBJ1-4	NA	TGTGCCAGCAGCCCCCGGACAGGGGTTGGAGAAAAACTGTTTTTT	CASSPRTGVGEKLFF
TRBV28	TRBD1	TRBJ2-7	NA	TGTGCCAGCAGTTTCGATAGGACAGGCAACGAGCAGTACTTC	CASSFDRTGNEQYF
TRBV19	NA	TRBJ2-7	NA	TGTGCCAGTAAGTCTCATAGCGGACTTTACGAGCAGTACTTC	CASKSHSGLYEQYF
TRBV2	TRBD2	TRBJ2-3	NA	TGTGCCAGCAGGGACCCAGCGGGGTACACAGATACGCAGTATTTT	CASRDPAGYTDTQYF
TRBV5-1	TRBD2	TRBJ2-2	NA	TGCGCCAGCACAACCGGGAGGGTCGGTGGCACCGGGGAGCTGTTTTTT	CASTTGRVGGTGELFF
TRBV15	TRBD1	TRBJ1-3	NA	TGTGCCACCGGTAGCCCCAGGGACAGTGCTGGAAACACCATATATTTT	CATGSPRDSAGNTIYF
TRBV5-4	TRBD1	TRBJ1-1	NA	TGTGCCAGCAGTTGGGACAGGAGTAACACTGAAGCTTTCTTT	CASSWDRSNTEAFF
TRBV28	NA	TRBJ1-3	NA	TGTGCCAGCAGTTTTCCGGGACTCTCTGGAAACACCATATATTTT	CASSFPGLSGNTIYF
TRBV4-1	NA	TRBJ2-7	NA	TGCGCCAGCAGCCAATCCCGGGACTTTGCCTACGAGCAGTACTTC	CASSQSRDFAYEQYF
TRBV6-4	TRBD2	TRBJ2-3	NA	TGTGCCAGCAGTGAAACTAGCGGGGGCACAGATACGCAGTATTTT	CASSETSGGTDTQYF
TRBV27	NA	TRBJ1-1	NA	TGTGCCAGCAGACTCTACTCGCCGCCGGGGAACACTGAAGCTTTCTTT	CASRLYSPPGNTEAFF
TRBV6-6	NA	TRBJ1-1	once	TGTGCCAGCAGTCCGCGGGGGGGCACTGAAGCTTTCTTT	CASSPRGGTEAFF
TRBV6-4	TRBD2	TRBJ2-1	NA	TGTGCCAGCAGTGACTCGGCTAGCGGGGACTACAATGAGCAGTTCTTC	CASSDSASGDYNEQFF
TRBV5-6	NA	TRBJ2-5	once	TGTGCCAGCAGCTTTGGGACATCCGAGACCCAGTACTTC	CASSFGTSETQYF
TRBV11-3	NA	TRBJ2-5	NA	TGTGCCAGCAGCTTAGGATCCGGGAGTAAAGAGACCCAGTACTTC	CASSLGSGSKETQYF
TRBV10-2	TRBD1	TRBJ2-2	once	TGCGCCAGCAGTCCAGAAACCGGGACAGGGGGTCCCGGGGAGCTGTTTTTT	CASSPETGTGGPGELFF
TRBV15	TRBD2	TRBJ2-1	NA	TGTGCCACCAGCAGTAGCGGGAGGGGGGGCAATGAGCAGTTCTTC	CATSSSGRGGNEQFF
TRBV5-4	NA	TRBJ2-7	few	TGTGCCAGCAGGCCGAGCGGAAGCTCCTACGAGCAGTACTTC	CASRPSGSSYEQYF
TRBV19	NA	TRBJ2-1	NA	TGTGCCAGTAGTATATTAGCGGCTAGATACAATGAGCAGTTCTTC	CASSILAARYNEQFF
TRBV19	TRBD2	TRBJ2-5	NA	TGTGCCAGTAGTAACCCGGGGGGGGGTGAGACCCAGTACTTC	CASSNPGGGETQYF
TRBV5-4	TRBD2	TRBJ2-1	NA	TGTGCCAGCAGCCCCGGGACTAGCGGGAGGAATGGCGATGAGCAGTTCTTC	CASSPGTSGRNGDEQFF
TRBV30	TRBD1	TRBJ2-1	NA	TGTGCCTGGGAGGGACAGGGCGATGAGCAGTTCTTC	CAWEGQGDEQFF
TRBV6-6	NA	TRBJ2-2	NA	TGTGCCAGCAGTTACACGGACAGCCGGAACACCGGGGAGCTGTTTTTT	CASSYTDSRNTGELFF
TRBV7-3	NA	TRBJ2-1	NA	TGTGCCAGCAGCTTACAGAGTAGCGGCTACAATGAGCAGTTCTTC	CASSLQSSGYNEQFF
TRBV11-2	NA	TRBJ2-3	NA	TGTGCCAGCAGCGGTGGGAGTTCCAACGCAGATACGCAGTATTTT	CASSGGSSNADTQYF
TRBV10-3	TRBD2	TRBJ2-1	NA	TGTGCCATCAACCAACGGAATAGCGGGAGATACAATGAGCAGTTCTTC	CAINQRNSGRYNEQFF
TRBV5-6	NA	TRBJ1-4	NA	TGTGCCAGCAGCTTGGGGGGGGATGAAAAACTGTTTTTT	CASSLGGDEKLFF
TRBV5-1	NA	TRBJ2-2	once	TGCGCCAGCAGCTCACAGGGAGCGGACACCGGGGAGCTGTTTTTT	CASSSQGADTGELFF
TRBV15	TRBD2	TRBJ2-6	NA	TGTGCCACCAGCCTACGGGGGGGATCTGGGGCCAACGTCCTGACTTTC	CATSLRGGSGANVLTF
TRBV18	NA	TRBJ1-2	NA	TGTGCCAGCTCACCATATGTGGAGAGCTATGGCTACACCTTC	CASSPYVESYGYTF
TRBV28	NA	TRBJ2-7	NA	TGTGCCAGCAGCTCAAGGGGAGGGGGGATCGAGCAGTACTTC	CASSSRGGGIEQYF
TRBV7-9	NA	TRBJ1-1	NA	TGTGCCAGCAGCTCCGGGGGCACTGAAGCTTTCTTT	CASSSGGTEAFF
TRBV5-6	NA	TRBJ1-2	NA	TGTGCCAGCAGCTTCGAGACAGCCTATGGCTACACCTTC	CASSFETAYGYTF
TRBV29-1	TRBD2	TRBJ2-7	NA	TGCAGCGTAATTACTAGCGGGGAGTCCTACGAGCAGTACTTC	CSVITSGESYEQYF
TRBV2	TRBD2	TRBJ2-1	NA	TGTGCCAGCAGTGATTGGCTAGCGGGAGTCGAGCAGTTCTTC	CASSDWLAGVEQFF